A selection of T cell receptor beta chains follows, all from one sample in a study of T-cell memory formation after mild COVID-19. TCRdb redid the calling of the 5' RACE reads with MiXCR, one entry per CDR3 protein. Here the sample spans 280,000 or so distinct CDR3 sequences, 8% to 10% being singletons. Sequences were obtained from PBMCs or a T cell subset sorted from them (not recorded which). The receptors stem from a man aged 18 to 29 who had mild COVID-19 (a few samples of this study predate the infection). Cell type and time point are not known. Both conserved end residues are part of each CDR3. The order of the fields is clone size, V gene, J gene, D gene, CDR3 protein, CDR3 DNA. The D gene is left open where the match is weak. A row's size may be missing; if present it is once, few, many or a size class.

NA,TRBV29-1,TRBJ2-3,NA,CSVGTGTDTQYF,TGCAGCGTTGGGACCGGGACAGATACGCAGTATTTT
few,TRBV7-9,TRBJ2-5,NA,CASSRLTVLQGPGGTQYF,TGTGCCAGCAGCCGCCTTACGGTACTACAGGGGCCCGGGGGGACCCAGTACTTC
few,TRBV11-2,TRBJ2-3,TRBD2,CASRSGGDTQYF,TGTGCCAGCAGATCGGGAGGGGATACGCAGTATTTT
NA,TRBV7-2,TRBJ2-5,NA,CASSNRAETQYF,TGTGCCAGCAGCAACAGGGCTGAGACCCAGTACTTC
NA,TRBV15,TRBJ1-4,NA,CATSRDLGYLGKLFF,TGTGCCACCAGCAGAGATTTGGGGTATTTGGGAAAACTGTTTTTT
many,TRBV7-2,TRBJ2-7,NA,CASSLGSQAGEYF,TGTGCCAGCAGCTTAGGGTCCCAAGCAGGGGAGTACTTC
few,TRBV5-1,TRBJ2-3,NA,CASSLTGRVDTQYF,TGCGCCAGCAGCTTAACGGGTCGGGTGGATACGCAGTATTTT
NA,TRBV7-3,TRBJ1-1,NA,CASSFSGMEGTEAFF,TGTGCCAGCAGCTTCTCAGGGATGGAGGGCACTGAAGCTTTCTTT
NA,TRBV9,TRBJ2-2,TRBD2,CASSVDGLAAGELFF,TGTGCCAGCAGCGTAGATGGACTAGCGGCCGGGGAGCTGTTTTTT
few,TRBV4-3,TRBJ1-5,TRBD1,CASSQQGNQPQHF,TGCGCCAGCAGTCAACAGGGGAATCAGCCCCAGCATTTT
NA,TRBV7-9,TRBJ1-4,NA,CASSLEKLNEKLFF,TGTGCCAGCAGCTTAGAAAAACTTAATGAAAAACTGTTTTTT
few,TRBV18,TRBJ2-5,NA,CASSPFLQGQETQYF,TGTGCCAGCTCACCCTTTTTACAGGGACAAGAGACCCAGTACTTC
NA,TRBV6-6,TRBJ2-3,NA,CATGIDTQYF,TGTGCCACGGGGATAGATACGCAGTATTTT
few,TRBV18,TRBJ2-7,TRBD1,CASSPPTGSFFTNEQYF,TGTGCCAGCTCACCTCCGACAGGGAGCTTTTTCACCAACGAGCAGTACTTC
NA,TRBV20-1,TRBJ1-1,NA,CSARDRVWSTEAFF,TGCAGTGCTAGAGACAGGGTTTGGAGCACTGAAGCTTTCTTT
few,TRBV6-5,TRBJ2-5,NA,CASSYLQGPLTQYF,TGTGCCAGCAGTTACTTACAGGGCCCCTTGACCCAGTACTTC
NA,TRBV29-1,TRBJ2-2,NA,CSASHIGTGELFF,TGCAGCGCCTCGCATATTGGCACCGGGGAGCTGTTTTTT
NA,TRBV12-5,TRBJ1-5,NA,CASGLTGRYQLQHF,TGTGCTAGTGGTTTGACAGGGAGATATCAGCTCCAGCATTTT
NA,TRBV11-2,TRBJ2-5,NA,CASSPRDSETQYF,TGTGCCAGCAGCCCCCGGGACTCTGAGACCCAGTACTTC
NA,TRBV18,TRBJ2-7,NA,CDSSSDYEQYF,TGTGACAGCTCATCTGACTACGAGCAGTACTTC
many,TRBV11-2,TRBJ2-3,NA,CASSPHGAIPSTDTQYF,TGTGCCAGCAGCCCACACGGGGCCATCCCTAGCACAGATACGCAGTATTTT
few,TRBV7-2,TRBJ1-2,NA,CASSLTVPNYGYTF,TGTGCCAGCAGCTTAACAGTCCCCAACTATGGCTACACCTTC
many,TRBV27,TRBJ2-3,NA,CASSSGTDTQYF,TGTGCCAGCAGTTCCGGGACAGATACGCAGTATTTT
NA,TRBV9,TRBJ1-5,TRBD1,CASSLTGDSNQPQHF,TGTGCCAGCAGTCTAACAGGGGATAGCAATCAGCCCCAGCATTTT
few,TRBV9,TRBJ2-2,NA,CASSGRDEGTGELFF,TGTGCCAGCAGCGGCCGGGACGAAGGGACCGGGGAGCTGTTTTTT
NA,TRBV11-2,TRBJ2-2,TRBD2,CASSLASGGSRGELFF,TGTGCCAGCAGCTTAGCTAGCGGGGGGTCCCGCGGGGAGCTGTTTTTT
NA,TRBV7-2,TRBJ2-5,NA,CASSLAPYSGYQETQYF,TGTGCCAGCAGCTTAGCGCCATACTCAGGCTACCAAGAGACCCAGTACTTC
many,TRBV7-2,TRBJ2-5,NA,CASSFGGVETQYF,TGTGCCAGCAGCTTCGGGGGCGTCGAGACCCAGTACTTC
NA,TRBV15,TRBJ1-1,TRBD1,CATSRDRGWDTEAFF,TGTGCCACCAGCCGGGACAGGGGATGGGACACTGAAGCTTTCTTT
NA,TRBV7-3,TRBJ2-3,NA,CASSLSSSPQYF,TGTGCCAGCAGCTTAAGTTCTAGTCCGCAGTATTTT
many,TRBV24-1,TRBJ2-3,TRBD2,CATSDLKRGGDDTQYF,TGTGCCACCAGTGATTTAAAGCGGGGGGGAGATGATACGCAGTATTTT
NA,TRBV4-1,TRBJ2-7,NA,CASSHGMGDSPLYEQYF,TGCGCCAGCAGCCACGGTATGGGCGATTCCCCCCTTTACGAGCAGTACTTC
NA,TRBV5-4,TRBJ2-3,TRBD1,CASSRTGIGTDTQYF,TGTGCCAGCAGCCGGACAGGGATCGGCACAGATACGCAGTATTTT
NA,TRBV5-4,TRBJ2-1,TRBD2,CASSLSGGGAYNEQFF,TGTGCCAGCAGCTTGTCTGGCGGGGGGGCTTACAATGAGCAGTTCTTC
NA,TRBV15,TRBJ1-5,TRBD1,CATRPGSATGGNSNQPQHF,TGTGCCACCAGACCCGGATCCGCAACAGGGGGCAATAGCAATCAGCCCCAGCATTTT
few,TRBV7-6,TRBJ1-1,NA,CASSLEVVTEAFF,TGTGCCAGCAGCTTAGAGGTGGTCACTGAAGCTTTCTTT
NA,TRBV20-1,TRBJ1-1,TRBD1,CSADRGNTEAFF,TGCAGTGCCGACAGGGGCAACACTGAAGCTTTCTTT
few,TRBV7-9,TRBJ2-2,TRBD1,CASPGTGSTGELFF,TGTGCCAGCCCCGGGACAGGGTCCACCGGGGAGCTGTTTTTT
many,TRBV7-6,TRBJ2-3,TRBD2,CASSFGGGAIDTQYF,TGTGCCAGCAGCTTCGGCGGGGGGGCGATAGATACGCAGTATTTT
many,TRBV5-1,TRBJ2-1,NA,CASSFAAYNEQFF,TGCGCCAGCAGCTTCGCAGCGTACAATGAGCAGTTCTTC
few,TRBV12-3/TRBV12-4,TRBJ1-3,NA,CASSPRNTIYF,TGTGCCAGCAGCCCACGAAACACCATATATTTT
many,TRBV19,TRBJ2-1,NA,CASTRTGVGFSYNEQFF,TGTGCCAGTACCCGTACCGGGGTGGGGTTCTCCTACAATGAGCAGTTCTTC
few,TRBV11-2,TRBJ1-3,NA,CASSFDGLTSGNTIYF,TGTGCCAGCAGCTTCGATGGGTTAACCTCTGGAAACACCATATATTTT
NA,TRBV4-3,TRBJ1-2,TRBD1,CASSAGGGGTERGYTF,TGCGCCAGCAGCGCCGGAGGGGGGGGGACAGAGAGGGGCTACACCTTC
few,TRBV10-2,TRBJ2-2,NA,CASSAQSGRSYTGELFF,TGCGCCAGCAGTGCCCAGAGCGGCCGCTCGTACACCGGGGAGCTGTTTTTT
NA,TRBV10-2,TRBJ2-5,TRBD2,CASSAGTSGYSMKETQYF,TGCGCCAGCAGTGCCGGGACTAGCGGGTACTCTATGAAGGAGACCCAGTACTTC
NA,TRBV29-1,TRBJ2-7,NA,CSVEGSMRGSYEQYF,TGCAGCGTTGAAGGGTCGATGAGGGGGAGCTACGAGCAGTACTTC
few,TRBV6-6,TRBJ1-1,TRBD1,CASSYTATGGTEAFF,TGTGCCAGCAGTTACACGGCTACAGGGGGCACTGAAGCTTTCTTT
many,TRBV20-1,TRBJ2-1,TRBD1,CSGIQGYNEQFF,TGCAGTGGAATACAGGGGTACAATGAGCAGTTCTTC
NA,TRBV3-1,TRBJ2-5,NA,CASSHTAGGIRETQYF,TGTGCCAGCAGCCACACCGCAGGGGGGATCAGAGAGACCCAGTACTTC
few,TRBV4-2,TRBJ2-3,NA,CASSQDRVLGGDTQYF,TGTGCCAGCAGCCAAGATCGTGTACTAGGGGGAGATACGCAGTATTTT
many,TRBV7-2,TRBJ1-3,NA,CASSPRGLERNTIYF,TGTGCCAGCAGCCCTAGAGGACTTGAAAGAAACACCATATATTTT
few,TRBV11-2,TRBJ2-2,TRBD2,CASSLREGSPNTGELFF,TGTGCCAGCAGCTTAAGGGAGGGCAGCCCAAACACCGGGGAGCTGTTTTTT